These 28 T cell receptor beta chains were sequenced from one sample in a study of T cell changes during pregnancy in multiple sclerosis (dated by TCRdb to between 2018 and 2020). The method behind the library was the immunoSEQ multiplex PCR assay. As stored in TCRdb, this immuneACCESS dataset retains in-frame rearrangements with V and J assigned. A fraction of the clones does not appear; measured against another copy, unresolved V genes explain less than half of the discrepancy, and the remainder lacks a known reason. This sample comprises some 74,000 clones, approximately 92% of them detected only once. Around 2.3% of the sample is taken by the ten largest. Sequenced here: peripheral blood, sampled before pregnancy. These receptors all come from a female donor with multiple sclerosis, enrolled in a pregnancy study.

This sequence joins TRBV25-1 and TRBJ1-4; D may be TRBD1 (6 bases). Germline CDR1 reads MGHDK; CDR2 reads SYGVNS. The CDR3 has 15 amino acids. With 5 bases removed from V and 3 bases from J, the gap between germline ends came to 13 bases. The CDR3 nucleotides read TGTGCCAGCAGTAGTAGGGGGTCTGCTAATGAAAAACTGTTTTTT. Encoded protein: CASSSRGSANEKLFF. Full variable domain (missing parts from reference TRBV25-1 and TRBJ1-4): EADIYQTPRYLVIGTGKKITLECSQTMGHDKMYWYQQDPGMELHLIHYSYGVNSTEKGDLSSESTVSRIRTEHFPLTLESARPSHTSQYLCASSSRGSANEKLFFGSGTQLSVL.

The chain combines TRBV5-1 with TRBJ2-7, with 11 bases aligning to TRBD2. The CDR3 totals 15 residues. Germline V gives CDR1 SGHRS, CDR2 YFSETQ. After removal of 0 bases from V and 5 bases from J, the junction contained 4 bases not matched to a gene. The CDR3 sequence: CASSLGLAGWDEQYF. DNA for the CDR3: TGCGCCAGCAGCTTGGGACTAGCGGGGTGGGACGAGCAGTACTTC.

J is TRBJ2-5 and V is TRBV4-2, with 9 bases that match TRBD2. With V trimmed by 5 bases and J by 3 bases, 10 bases remained unmatched. This CDR3 contains 16 residues. Germline V lookup: CDR1 LGHNA, CDR2 YNFKEQ. The CDR3 loop is CASSNPSSGNEETQYF. The CDR3 DNA reads TGTGCCAGCAGCAACCCCTCTAGCGGGAATGAAGAGACCCAGTACTTC.

This clone came up once. The CDR3 here is CASRPSTTVTGELFF. The CDR3 region has the DNA TGTGCCAGCAGGCCTTCTACTACGGTCACCGGGGAGCTGTTTTTT. The chain is built from TRBV6-5 and TRBJ2-2; D is uncertain. The CDR3 runs 15 residues. CDR1 and CDR2 (germline): MNHEY, SVGAGI. Trimming shortened V by 6 bases and J by 4 bases, and 15 bases separated the two germline ends.

CDR3: CASSLRDTGHNEQFF. For the CDR3, the DNA is TGCGCCAGCAGCCTCCGGGATACCGGCCACAATGAGCAGTTCTTC. The J gene is TRBJ2-1, the V gene TRBV5-1, with a weak D call TRBD2 (5 bases). Per the germline V gene, CDR1 is SGHRS and CDR2 is YFSETQ. Trimming cost V 4 bases and J 5 bases, with 16 bases left between them. This CDR3 has 15 amino acids.

J is TRBJ2-3 and V is TRBV4-3; tentatively, D is TRBD2 (5 bases). The CDR3 runs to 16 residues. The V end lost 2 bases, the J end lost 0 bases, and 12 bases lay between the germline ends. Per the germline V gene, CDR1 is LGHNA and CDR2 is YSLEER. The CDR3 reads CASSQNSGSSTDTQYF. The CDR3 DNA reads as TGCGCCAGCAGCCAAAACAGCGGCTCTAGCACAGATACGCAGTATTTT.

The chain carries TRBV9 and TRBJ2-7, with D tentatively TRBD2 (6 bases). Germline V lookup: CDR1 SGDLS, CDR2 YYNGEE. This CDR3 comprises 14 residues. The ends were cut back, 0 bases at V and 4 bases at J, with 11 bases in the middle. As DNA, the CDR3 is TGTGCCAGCAGCGTAGACGGGAGTAGTTACGAGCAGTACTTC. Translating it yields CASSVDGSSYEQYF.

This clone occurred once. The chain carries TRBV7-6 and TRBJ2-1; 7 positions agree with TRBD2. CDR1 and CDR2 from the germline V gene are SGHVS and FNYEAQ. Trimming removed 0 bases from V and 0 bases from J; junction bases left unmatched: 14. The length of the CDR3 is 20 residues. CDR3 sequence: CASSLAPALAVQDSYNEQFF. DNA for the CDR3: TGTGCCAGCAGCTTAGCCCCCGCGCTAGCGGTTCAAGACTCCTACAATGAGCAGTTCTTC.

The CDR3 loop reads CASSAEETQYF. CDR3 sequence (DNA): TGTGCCAGCAGTGCTGAAGAGACCCAGTACTTC. The V gene is TRBV6-4, the J gene TRBJ2-5, with no clear D. V was shortened by 4 bases and J by 3 bases, with 3 bases between the two germline ends. The CDR3 has 11 amino acids. The V gene's germline CDR1 is MRHNA and CDR2 SNTAGT.

This chain uses TRBV28 with TRBJ2-7, with unresolved D. This CDR3 contains 12 residues. With 2 bases removed from V and 6 bases from J, the gap between germline ends came to 8 bases. The germline gives CDR1 MDHEN, CDR2 SYDVKM. The CDR3 sequence is CASSLSIVEQYF. Here the CDR3 DNA reads TGTGCCAGCAGTTTAAGCATCGTCGAGCAGTACTTC. The entire variable domain, with the rest obtained from reference TRBV28 and TRBJ2-7, is as follows: DVKVTQSSRYLVKRTGEKVFLECVQDMDHENMFWYRQDPGLGLRLIYFSYDVKMKEKGDIPEGYSVSREKKERFSLILESASTNQTSMYLCASSLSIVEQYFGPGTRLTVT.

This rearrangement joins TRBV28 to TRBJ2-3; 11 positions match TRBD2. V lost 5 bases and J lost 0; bases outside the gene matches: 13. This CDR3 has 19 residues. Germline loops: CDR1 MDHEN, CDR2 SYDVKM. CDR3 loop: CASSPLGRRTSGSTDTQYF. In DNA form, the CDR3 reads TGTGCCAGCAGTCCCCTAGGTAGACGGACTAGCGGGAGCACAGATACGCAGTATTTT.

The chain combines TRBV6-1 with TRBJ2-2; weak D call: TRBD1 (5 bases). Trimming took 10 bases from V and 2 from J, leaving 17 bases between them. Germline V gene lookup returns CDR1 MNHNS and CDR2 SASEGT. The length of the CDR3 is 15 residues. The CDR3 sequence: CATSQDSLNTGELFF. CDR3 coding DNA: TGTGCCACCTCTCAAGACAGCCTTAACACCGGGGAGCTGTTTTTT.

This sequence joins TRBV11-2 and TRBJ2-5; D possibly corresponds to TRBD1 (5 bases). Germline-derived CDR1 and CDR2 are SGHAT and FQNNGV. Between the trimmed V and J ends, which lost 3 bases and 0 bases, there was a span of 14 bases. This CDR3 spans 16 amino acids. The CDR3 DNA follows: TGTGCCAGCAGCTTTGGGGCAGGGAACTACCAAGAGACCCAGTACTTC. Translated, it gives CASSFGAGNYQETQYF.

This clone was found once. The genes are TRBV5-6 and TRBJ2-5; 8 bases agree with TRBD1. The V gene's germline CDR1 is SGHDT and CDR2 YYEEEE. V was clipped by 1 base and J by 5 bases; unmatched bases: 10. The CDR3 sequence is 16 residues long. As DNA, the CDR3 is TGTGCCAGCAGCTTGCAGGGGGCGGCCCTGGTGGAGACCCAGTACTTC. Protein: CASSLQGAALVETQYF.

The V gene is TRBV5-4, the J gene TRBJ2-5; TRBD1 aligns across 9 bases. There are 14 residues in the CDR3. Germline CDR1 SGHNT, CDR2 YYREEE (reference sequence). V was pared by 6 bases and J by 3 bases, with 6 bases of the junction left unmatched. CDR3 DNA sequence: TGTGCCAGCACCGTACAGGGGGCGGAAGAGACCCAGTACTTC. Translating it yields CASTVQGAEETQYF.

V gene TRBV2 combines with J gene TRBJ1-2, with TRBD1 matching 7 bases. The CDR3 loop spans 17 amino acids. Unmatched junction bases numbered 15, after V lost 7 bases and J lost 1 base. The V gene's germline CDR1 is SNHLY and CDR2 FYNNEI. The CDR3 nucleotides are TGTGCCAGCAAGACAACTGTGGGACAGAGAATTAACTATGGCTACACCTTC. Translation gives CASKTTVGQRINYGYTF.

The chain links TRBV25-1 to TRBJ2-3; TRBD2 agrees at 8 bases. J lost 0 bases, V lost 4 bases, and 12 bases had no gene match. Germline V CDR1 and CDR2: MGHDK, SYGVNS. This CDR3 has 18 residues. The chain's CDR3 is CASSGPIRGGSSTDTQYF. The CDR3 region has the DNA TGTGCCAGCAGTGGTCCAATCCGGGGGGGATCTAGCACAGATACGCAGTATTTT.

This chain links TRBV19 with TRBJ2-1, with D perhaps matching TRBD2 (6 bases). Germline CDR1 reads LNHDA; CDR2 reads SQIVND (reference sequence). The CDR3 covers 15 residues. V was cut by 3 bases and J by 5 bases, with 14 bases left in between. The CDR3 protein is CASSIDGGGDNEQFF. The CDR3 DNA sequence: TGTGCCAGTAGTATCGACGGCGGAGGGGACAATGAGCAGTTCTTC.

The chain has TRBV13 and TRBJ2-5, with D unresolved. This CDR3 contains 17 residues. The germline gives CDR1 PRHDT, CDR2 FYEKMQ (reference sequence). Trimming removed 0 bases at V and 1 base at J, with 15 bases between. CDR3 amino acids: CASSLGDRGSLQETQYF. CDR3 bases: TGTGCCAGCAGCTTAGGTGACCGCGGATCACTCCAAGAGACCCAGTACTTC.

The chain couples TRBV5-6 to TRBJ1-4; unclear D gene. This CDR3 is 13 amino acids long. Germline assignment: CDR1 SGHDT and CDR2 YYEEEE. The ends were cut back, 6 bases at V and 3 bases at J, with 9 bases in the middle. CDR3 protein: CASKPWSNEKLFF. Written as DNA, the CDR3 is TGTGCCAGCAAGCCCTGGTCTAATGAAAAACTGTTTTTT.

The chain uses TRBV7-9 and TRBJ2-5; D is unclear. Germline-derived CDR1 and CDR2 are SEHNR and FQNEAQ (reference sequence). CDR3 length: 12 residues. V gave up 3 bases and J gave up 5 bases, with 7 bases separating them. This CDR3 is CASSFFPETQYF. The CDR3 DNA is TGTGCCAGCAGCTTTTTTCCGGAGACCCAGTACTTC. Based on the CDR3 plus reference TRBV7-9 and TRBJ2-5, the full variable domain is DTGVSQNPRHKITKRGQNVTFRCDPISEHNRLYWYRQTLGQGPEFLTYFQNEAQLEKSRLLSDRFSAERPKGSFSTLEIQRTEQGDSAMYLCASSFFPETQYFGPGTRLLVL.

A single count supports this clone. The gene calls are TRBV9 and TRBJ1-1; D gene ambiguous. Germline V gene sequence: CDR1 SGDLS, CDR2 YYNGEE. This CDR3 spans 14 amino acids. Trimming removed 0 bases from V and 4 bases from J, with 10 bases in between. This CDR3 reads CASSVGRTLTEAFF. CDR3 DNA sequence: TGTGCCAGCAGCGTAGGACGGACTCTCACTGAAGCTTTCTTT.

This clone was picked up one time. The chain recombines TRBV4-1 with TRBJ2-7, with 16 bases aligning to TRBD2. Germline V lookup: CDR1 MGHRA, CDR2 YSYEKL. J lost 4 bases, V lost 3 bases, and 3 bases had no gene match. CDR3 length equals 16 residues. CDR3 sequence (DNA): TGCGCCAGCAGCCAGGGACTAGCGGGAGGGCGGTACGAGCAGTACTTC. This encodes CASSQGLAGGRYEQYF.

This rearrangement joins TRBV10-3 to TRBJ2-5; D gene unclear. The CDR3 totals 13 residues. V was pared by 3 bases and J by 4 bases, with 9 bases between. Per the germline V gene, CDR1 is ENHRY and CDR2 is SYGVKD. Written as DNA, the CDR3 is TGTGCCATCAGTGAAATAGTCTCAGAGACCCAGTACTTC. Its translation: CAISEIVSETQYF.

This clone has just one count. V and J are TRBV5-1 and TRBJ1-5, with 9 bases fitting TRBD1. Germline trimming cut 5 bases from V and 4 bases from J; bases unmatched to any gene: 7. The CDR3 loop spans 15 amino acids. In germline, CDR1 is SGHRS, CDR2 YFSETQ. The CDR3 sequence is CASRPGTGLNQPQHF. The CDR3 nucleotides are TGCGCCAGCAGGCCCGGGACAGGGCTTAATCAGCCCCAGCATTTT. The full variable domain, its missing parts supplied by reference TRBV5-1 and TRBJ1-5, is KAGVTQTPRYLIKTRGQQVTLSCSPISGHRSVSWYQQTPGQGLQFLFEYFSETQRNKGNFPGRFSGRQFSNSRSEMNVSTLELGDSALYLCASRPGTGLNQPQHFGDGTRLSIL.

The V call is TRBV19, the J call TRBJ2-7; 7 bases agree with TRBD2. Germline V gene lookup returns CDR1 LNHDA and CDR2 SQIVND (reference sequence). There are 17 residues in the CDR3. J lost 1 base, V lost 1 base, and 10 bases had no gene match. CDR3 in DNA: TGTGCCAGTAGTATAGGGTTCGGGGGGAGTAGGTCCTACGAGCAGTACTTC. Protein: CASSIGFGGSRSYEQYF.

This clone came up once. The rearrangement joins TRBV11-2 to TRBJ2-6; TRBD1 matches at 7 bases. Germline V gene data show CDR1 as SGHAT and CDR2 as FQNNGV. The length of the CDR3 is 17 residues. J lost 1 base, V lost 4 bases, and 7 bases had no gene match. CDR3 nucleotides: TGTGCCAGCAGCTACGACAGGGCCAGATCTGGGGCCAACGTCCTGACTTTC. Protein sequence: CASSYDRARSGANVLTF.

This clone was counted once. The chain combines TRBV5-6 with TRBJ2-1, with TRBD2 matching 14 bases. The CDR3 length is 15 residues. Trimming at V came to 4 bases and at J to 8 bases, leaving 5 bases not matched to a gene. The germline CDR1 and CDR2 sequences are SGHDT and YYEEEE. The CDR3 region has the DNA TGTGCCAGCAGCCCAGGACTAGCGGGAGGTGATGAGCAGTTCTTC. Translating gives CASSPGLAGGDEQFF.